This is a list of T cell receptor beta chains from one sample in a study of CD8 T cells in ankylosing spondylitis. Via MiXCR, TCRdb re-called the 5' RACE reads, giving one row per CDR3 protein. Of under 250,000 distinct CDR3 sequences in the sample, more than 25% were seen once. The source material was blood, either unsorted or a sorted T cell fraction (not recorded which). All receptors come from a male donor with ankylosing spondylitis or in good health (not recorded which). Each CDR3 is given with its conserved first and last residue. D genes are given only for firm matches. Only part of the rows carry a size: once, few, many, or a class if the clone is expanded.

>few|TRBJ2-7|TRBV27|TRBD1
CASSSLTGGYEQYF
TGTGCCAGCAGTTCCCTGACAGGGGGGTACGAGCAGTACTTC
>few|TRBJ2-3|TRBV5-1|TRBD1
CASSLAGQKFTDTQYF
TGCGCCAGCAGCTTGGCGGGACAGAAATTTACAGATACGCAGTATTTT
>few|TRBJ2-7|TRBV7-9|NA
CASSYVGSYEQYF
TGTGCCAGCAGCTACGTAGGGTCCTACGAGCAGTACTTC
>NA|TRBJ1-5|TRBV6-1|NA
CASRPGGVYGTSNQPQHF
TGTGCCAGCCGCCCGGGGGGGGTCTATGGGACTAGCAATCAGCCCCAGCATTTT
>few|TRBJ1-1|TRBV5-1|NA
CASSLGQGRTEAFF
TGCGCCAGCAGCTTGGGGCAGGGAAGGACTGAAGCTTTCTTT
>few|TRBJ2-3|TRBV20-1|TRBD2
CSAADLAGSTDTQYF
TGCAGTGCTGCCGACCTAGCGGGGAGCACAGATACGCAGTATTTT
>NA|TRBJ1-5|TRBV7-7|NA
CASSLEGSNQPQHF
TGTGCCAGCAGCCTCGAGGGTAGCAATCAGCCCCAGCATTTT
>NA|TRBJ1-2|TRBV5-1|TRBD1
CASGWRTGEGYGYTF
TGCGCCAGCGGCTGGAGGACAGGGGAGGGCTATGGCTACACCTTC
>NA|TRBJ1-2|TRBV11-2|NA
CASSLFLGYGYTF
TGTGCCAGCAGCTTGTTCTTGGGCTATGGCTACACCTTC
>NA|TRBJ2-4|TRBV6-2/TRBV6-3|TRBD1
CASSYSGDRVLTKNIQYF
TGTGCCAGCAGTTACTCCGGGGACAGGGTACTTACCAAAAACATTCAGTACTTC
>few|TRBJ2-1|TRBV6-4|TRBD2
CASSDSLRGVSGGSYNEQFF
TGTGCCAGCAGTGACTCTTTGCGGGGGGTAAGCGGGGGCTCCTACAATGAGCAGTTCTTC